This T cell receptor beta chain was documented in a study of long-term antiretroviral therapy in people with HIV (dated 2022 in TCRdb). Background on the whole study: The earliest samples were collected roughly a decade before the 2015 WHO recommendation for immediate ART, at a time when ART was usually postponed until CD4 counts fell. Test extractions of a monoclonal T-cell line alongside under 35 polyclonal samples showed no cross-contamination during QIAcube processing. Whether ART initiation and durable HIV suppression were associated with changes in peripheral blood TRB repertoire composition and diversity was tested in a retrospective serial study. Of the 30 participants with HIV, more than 10 were female. The cohort contributed about 200 cryopreserved PBMC samples from around 33 adults with confirmed HIV infection, collected serially over a mean of approximately six years (range 1-12). The paper's findings and limits, for the study overall: At every time point, the repertoire was dominated by expanded TRB clones first identified before ART initiation, although this dominance fluctuated and, in many PLHIV, declined after ART. Because pre-ART samples had limited cell numbers, profiling was done on unsorted PBMC rather than on sorted CD4+ and CD8+ T cells. The samples span the years 2004 to 2017, and the ART regimens used at that time may not be as effective as current regimens. Inferences about post-ART repertoire changes are limited because no data were available on ART adherence, viral resistance or therapy changes. Starting ART was linked to a significant rise in TRB diversity, yet even with long-term ART the diversity remained significantly lower than in transplant donor controls. Since PBMC availability was limited, sequencing covered only the TCR beta chain, with no alpha chain pairing. Narrower CDR3 length ranges were observed in HIV repertoires than in controls, and an antigen-experienced repertoire with only a slight naive shift after ART was suggested by the network structure.

Inclusion was restricted to participants for whom at least one PBMC sample before ART initiation and at least two post-ART samples were available. All participants with HIV were treated in the United States of America. Before DNA extraction, cryopreserved samples of about 0.95-10 million PBMC were thawed and then washed. At the time of the earliest PBMC sample, participants with HIV were aged between about 23 and 54 years. PBMC samples were contributed by each participant from 1-4 timepoints before ART initiation and 2-8 timepoints after ART initiation, with a median of 7 samples. Serial HIV viral load, CD4+ T-cell count, ART history and demographic data were obtained for every participant. Using a Qiagen kit on a QIAcube, genomic DNA was extracted from unsorted PBMC, with samples processed in batches of 12. A note on this clone: What antigen it recognizes has not been identified. Base qualities are not provided; no much larger clone lies one nucleotide away.

Relative to germline, V is 10 bases shorter and J is 5 bases shorter, with 14 bases between their ends. CDR1 and CDR2, per the germline V gene (reference sequence), are MNHEY and SMNVEV. Its CDR3 holds 13 amino acids, cysteine through phenylalanine. Here the CDR3 DNA is all that survives: 39 bases in frame from base 1. The immunoSEQ hsTCRB v3.0 assay was used at survey level resolution for TRB variable region sequencing. The target sequencing depth for TRB was about 40,000-55,000 T-cell genomes per sample. Pooled TRB libraries were sequenced on an Illumina MiSeq with a v3 150-cycle kit. As for the authors' bioinformatics: Repertoire analysis was performed in R inside a reproducible Nextflow workflow that covered QC, data transformation and analysis. LymphoSeq2, an R package for AIRR-Seq data exploration, was used to implement custom analyses. After excluding several samples that yielded fewer than 5000 total TRB sequences, under 200 HIV repertoires remained for analysis. Among the approximately 180 retained HIV repertoires, about 59 were collected before ART initiation and about 130 were collected after ART initiation. Each repertoire was downsampled to 5000 TRB nucleotide sequences, and summary statistics were averaged across 100 downsampling iterations. Only TRB sequences with CDR3 regions of at least seven amino acids were retained for analysis. A Shannon entropy-derived clonality score and the Gini coefficient were used to measure diversity. Repertoire networks linked the top 5000 CDR3 amino acid sequences whenever two sequences differed by an edit distance of one. Antigen specificity groups and MHC restriction were predicted for TRB CDR3 amino acid sequences with GLIPH2. To flag known associations with CMV, EBV, HIV or tissue antigens, CDR3 amino acid sequences were compared against VDJdb and McPAS-TCR. Pre-ART, post-ART and control groups were compared with Wilcoxon signed-rank tests and Holm-Bonferroni correction. In its TCRdb copy, this immuneACCESS table keeps in-frame sequences only and misses some clones. Where compared with another copy, unresolved V genes explain less than half of these, and the others have no known cause. V and J calls and clone size are copied from that table; D and trimming were computed from the DNA. Here the sample has 20,000 to 25,000 clones; around four fifths occur a single time. The top ten constitute over 9% of the sample.

The chain is encoded by TRBV27 joined to TRBJ2-2, with no reliable assignment of the D segment. This clonotype was sampled from a woman between 35 and 50 years old with HIV. Source: unsorted PBMCs, taken 1.1 years before starting antiretroviral therapy. The DNA reads as follows: TGTGCCACCTTTTCAAGGGAAACCGGGGAGCTGTTTTTT. This encodes CATFSRETGELFF.